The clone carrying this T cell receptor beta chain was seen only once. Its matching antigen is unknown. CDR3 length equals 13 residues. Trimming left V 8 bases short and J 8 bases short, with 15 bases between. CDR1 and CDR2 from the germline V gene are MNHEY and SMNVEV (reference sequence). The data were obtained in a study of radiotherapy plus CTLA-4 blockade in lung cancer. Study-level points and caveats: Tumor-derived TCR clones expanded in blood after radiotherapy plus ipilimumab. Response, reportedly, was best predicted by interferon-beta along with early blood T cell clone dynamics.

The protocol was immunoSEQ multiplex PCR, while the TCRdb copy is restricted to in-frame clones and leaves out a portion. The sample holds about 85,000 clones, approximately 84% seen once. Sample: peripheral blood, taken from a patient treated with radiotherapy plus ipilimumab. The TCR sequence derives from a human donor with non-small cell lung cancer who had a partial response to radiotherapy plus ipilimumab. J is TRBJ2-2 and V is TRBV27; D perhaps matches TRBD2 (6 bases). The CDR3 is CASQGRAGGELFF. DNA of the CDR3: TGTGCCAGCCAAGGGCGTGCGGGAGGGGAGCTGTTTTTT.